This TCR beta chain was profiled in a study of human T cells and chemical hapten exposure. As to time point: patch test 3, about 24 weeks after DPC sensitization. The treatment is: therapeutic diphenylcyclopropenone sensitization with weekly scalp DPC. The CDR3 covers 17 residues. Trimming left V 4 bases short and J 4 bases short, with 19 bases between. The germline V gene encodes CDR1 LGHNA and CDR2 YSLEER. TCRdb reprocessed the RACE reads with MiXCR, giving one entry per CDR3 protein. The sample consists of about 160,000 distinct CDR3 sequences, 25% to 35% of them appearing once. The J gene is TRBJ2-2, the V gene TRBV4-3, with D possibly being TRBD1 (6 bases). The sample in question was whole blood, obtained in connection with sensitization to the hapten diphenylcyclopropenone (DPC). This TCR came from a woman in her late teens or twenties with alopecia areata. Some clones in this sample may be carry-over from other donors' samples. Here the CDR3 DNA reads TGCGCCAGCAGCCCCCAAAAAAAACAGGGCCCCACCGGGGAGCTGTTTTTT. Translating gives CASSPQKKQGPTGELFF.